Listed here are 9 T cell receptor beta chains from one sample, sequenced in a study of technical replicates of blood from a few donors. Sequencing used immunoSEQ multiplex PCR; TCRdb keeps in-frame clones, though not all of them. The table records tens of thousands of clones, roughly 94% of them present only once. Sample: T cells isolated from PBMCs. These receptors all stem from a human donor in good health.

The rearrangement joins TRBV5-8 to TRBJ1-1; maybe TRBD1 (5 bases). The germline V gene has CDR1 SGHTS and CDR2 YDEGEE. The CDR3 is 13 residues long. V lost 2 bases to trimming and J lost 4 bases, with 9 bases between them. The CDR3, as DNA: TGTGCCAGCAGCTTCAGGGTAGGCACTGAAGCTTTCTTT. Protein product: CASSFRVGTEAFF.

In nucleotides, the CDR3 is TGTGCCAGCAGTTTTGGTCCGAGCCCCGTCTACGAGCAGTACTTC. This codes for CASSFGPSPVYEQYF. The J gene is TRBJ2-7, the V gene TRBV28; no reliable D call. The CDR3 is made up of 15 amino acids. Germline V gene data show CDR1 as MDHEN and CDR2 as SYDVKM. V gave up 3 bases and J gave up 3 bases, with 15 bases separating them.

The CDR3 region is CASSLVAGGVEGYTF. The CDR3 DNA reads as TGTGCCAGCAGCTTAGTCGCAGGGGGCGTAGAAGGCTACACCTTC. This chain uses TRBV7-6 with TRBJ1-2; 8 nucleotides align to TRBD1. The germline V gene encodes CDR1 SGHVS and CDR2 FNYEAQ. Unmatched junction bases numbered 9, after V lost 1 base and J lost 8 bases. The CDR3 covers 15 residues.

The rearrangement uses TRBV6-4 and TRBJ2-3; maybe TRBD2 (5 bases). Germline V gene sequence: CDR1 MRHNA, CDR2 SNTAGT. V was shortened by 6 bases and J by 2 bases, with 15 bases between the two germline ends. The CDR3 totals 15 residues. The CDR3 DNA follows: TGTGCCAGCAGCGCCGGGAACTTTTTCACAGATACGCAGTATTTT. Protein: CASSAGNFFTDTQYF.

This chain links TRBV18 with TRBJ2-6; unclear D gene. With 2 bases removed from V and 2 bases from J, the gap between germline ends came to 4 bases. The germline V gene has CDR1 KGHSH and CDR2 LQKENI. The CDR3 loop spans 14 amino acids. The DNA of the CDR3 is TGTGCCAGCTCACCAAGCCCTGGGGCCAACGTCCTGACTTTC. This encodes CASSPSPGANVLTF.

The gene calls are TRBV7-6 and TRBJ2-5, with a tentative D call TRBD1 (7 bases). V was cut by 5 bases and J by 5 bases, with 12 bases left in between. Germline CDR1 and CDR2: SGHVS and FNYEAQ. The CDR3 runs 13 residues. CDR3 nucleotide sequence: TGTGCCAGCAGCAGCAGGGGGGCGGAGACCCAGTACTTC. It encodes CASSSRGAETQYF.

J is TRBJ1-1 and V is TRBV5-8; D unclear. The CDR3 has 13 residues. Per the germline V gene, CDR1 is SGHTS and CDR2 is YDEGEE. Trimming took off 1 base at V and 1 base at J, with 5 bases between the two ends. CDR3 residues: CASSLSRNTEAFF. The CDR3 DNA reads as TGTGCCAGCAGCTTGTCCAGGAACACTGAAGCTTTCTTT.

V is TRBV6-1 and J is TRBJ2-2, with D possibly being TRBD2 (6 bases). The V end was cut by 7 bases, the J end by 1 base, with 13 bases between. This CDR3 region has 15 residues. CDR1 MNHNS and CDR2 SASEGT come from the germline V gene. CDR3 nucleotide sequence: TGTGCCAGCACCTGGGGGGTGGGGAACACCGGGGAGCTGTTTTTT. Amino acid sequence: CASTWGVGNTGELFF.

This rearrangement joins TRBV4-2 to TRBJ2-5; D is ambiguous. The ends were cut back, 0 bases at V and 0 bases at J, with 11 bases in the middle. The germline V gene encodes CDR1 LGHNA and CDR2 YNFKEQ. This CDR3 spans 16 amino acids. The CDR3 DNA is TGTGCCAGCAGCCAAGATCCCCGCCAGTACCAAGAGACCCAGTACTTC. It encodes CASSQDPRQYQETQYF.